This entry concerns a single T cell receptor (beta chain). The sample belongs to a study of OX40 agonist ivuxolimab in advanced cancers. Study-wide context: Patients assigned to dose escalation were diagnosed with hepatocellular carcinoma, melanoma, renal cell or head and neck cancer.

Using immunoSEQ multiplex PCR, the repertoire was profiled, and TCRdb retains in-frame clones only, with some absent. The table has roughly 75,000 clones, roughly 86% seen once; the top ten hold roughly 0.79%. The V gene end was trimmed by 3 bases and the J gene end by 5 bases; junction bases not matched to a gene: 8. The CDR3 is 15 amino acids. CDR1 is SGDLS, CDR2 YYNGEE, per germline. This sequence joins TRBV9 and TRBJ2-3, with 8 nucleotides matching TRBD2. The clonotype originates from an adult with an advanced solid tumor such as melanoma, head and neck, liver or kidney cancer. The source material was CD4+ or CD8+ T cells sorted from blood, sampled in a trial of the OX40 agonist ivuxolimab. The CDR3 reads CASSGSGDLKDTQYF. The CDR3 DNA follows: TGTGCCAGCAGCGGTAGCGGGGACTTGAAAGATACGCAGTATTTT.